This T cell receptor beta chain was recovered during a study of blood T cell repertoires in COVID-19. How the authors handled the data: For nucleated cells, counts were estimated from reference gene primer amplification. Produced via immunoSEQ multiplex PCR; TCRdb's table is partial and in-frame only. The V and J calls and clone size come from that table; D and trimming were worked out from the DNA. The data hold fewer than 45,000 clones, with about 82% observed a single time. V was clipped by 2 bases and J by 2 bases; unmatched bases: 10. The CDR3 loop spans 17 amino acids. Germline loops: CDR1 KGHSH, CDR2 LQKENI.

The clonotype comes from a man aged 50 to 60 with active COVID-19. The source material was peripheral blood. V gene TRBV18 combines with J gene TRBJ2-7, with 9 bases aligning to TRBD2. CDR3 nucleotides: TGTGCCAGCTCACCAAATTTCGGGCTAGCGGGGACCTACGAGCAGTACTTC. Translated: CASSPNFGLAGTYEQYF.